The next 20 T cell receptor beta chains were all read from a single sample in a study of regulatory T cells in long-lasting Graves disease. Arm-PCR of CDR3 regions and iRepertoire HTBI primers were the basis on which TCR beta libraries were built. Via MiXCR, TCRdb re-called the multiplex PCR reads, giving one row per CDR3 protein. Of about 620,000 distinct CDR3 sequences in the sample, roughly 15% were seen once. Regarding time point: newly diagnosed GD, antithyroid drugs for less than 3 months. The TCR library was prepared using RNA isolated from PBMCs. The sample was also reused in another study, on T cells in Graves' hyperthyroidism and ophthalmopathy.

The sequenced sample was peripheral blood mononuclear cells (PBMCs), obtained at new diagnosis, from a patient treated with antithyroid drugs. Every receptor here comes from a woman in her thirties with Graves disease.

This clonotype was seen a few times. This chain connects TRBV6-1 to TRBJ2-1; D assignment may be TRBD1 or TRBD2 (5 bases each). This CDR3 spans 15 amino acids. Trimming took 6 bases from V and 4 from J, leaving 16 bases between them. The V gene's germline CDR1 is MNHNS and CDR2 SASEGT. This chain's CDR3 is CASSTNGAMYNEQFF. The CDR3 nucleotides are TGTGCCAGCAGCACCAACGGGGCAATGTACAATGAGCAGTTCTTC.

The chain recombines TRBV6-5 with TRBJ2-1; no firm D call. The CDR3 is 12 residues long. Germline CDR1 MNHEY, CDR2 SVGAGI. V was pared by 0 bases and J by 15 bases, with 12 bases between. The CDR3 reads CASSYSGIVLFF. The CDR3, as DNA: TGTGCCAGCAGTTACTCGGGTATTGTTCTGTTCTTC.

The rearrangement uses TRBV5-5 and TRBJ1-4; the D is unclear. The CDR3 spans 16 residues. Trimming shortened V by 0 bases and J by 0 bases, and 9 bases separated the two germline ends. Germline V gives CDR1 SGHKS, CDR2 YYEKEE (reference sequence). The CDR3 is CASSLGVSATNEKLFF. The DNA for the CDR3 is TGTGCCAGCAGCTTGGGTGTGTCTGCAACTAATGAAAAACTGTTTTTT.

This clonotype was seen at least ten times. The V call is TRBV12-3 or TRBV12-4, the J call TRBJ1-4; 7 bases align to TRBD1. This CDR3 is built from 14 residues. Losses at the gene ends were 5 bases for V and 4 bases for J; bases not matched to a gene: 4. The chain's CDR3 is CASSQRQGNEKLFF. CDR3 DNA: TGTGCCAGCAGTCAGAGACAGGGTAATGAAAAACTGTTTTTT.

Only a few counts were recorded for this clonotype. The chain carries TRBV4-1 and TRBJ1-1; TRBD1 matches 7 bases. Germline loops: CDR1 MGHRA, CDR2 YSYEKL. V was clipped by 1 base and J by 4 bases; unmatched bases: 18. The CDR3 extends over 19 amino acids. CDR3 in amino acids: CASSQGAGRGRGAGTEAFF. CDR3 DNA sequence: TGCGCCAGCAGCCAAGGAGCAGGGAGGGGGCGGGGGGCCGGCACTGAAGCTTTCTTT.

V is TRBV2 and J is TRBJ2-7; the D call may be TRBD1 or TRBD2 (5 bases each). Germline V CDR1 and CDR2: SNHLY, FYNNEI. With 7 bases removed from V and 2 bases from J, the gap between germline ends came to 15 bases. CDR3 length: 14 amino acids. The CDR3 DNA sequence: TGTGCCAGCAACGGGGCCTCGCCCCCCTACGAGCAGTACTTC. Protein product: CASNGASPPYEQYF. The variable domain in full, completed from reference TRBV2 and TRBJ2-7, reads EPEVTQTPSHQVTQMGQEVILRCVPISNHLYFYWYRQILGQKVEFLVSFYNNEISEKSEIFDDQFSVERPDGSNFTLKIRSTKLEDSAMYFCASNGASPPYEQYFGPGTRLTVT.

This clonotype was seen ten or more times. This chain joins TRBV2 and TRBJ1-6; 12 nucleotides align to TRBD1. CDR3 size: 12 residues. Trimming cost V 11 bases and J 7 bases; bases outside gene matches: 0. Germline CDR1 reads SNHLY; CDR2 reads FYNNEI. In DNA, the CDR3 is TGTGCCGGGACAGGGGGCAATTCACCCCTCCACTTT. The encoded protein is CAGTGGNSPLHF.

The chain employs TRBV20-1 and TRBJ1-3, with TRBD1 matching over 8 bases. There are 18 residues in the CDR3. Germline CDR1 is DFQATT and CDR2 is SNEGSKA (reference sequence). J lost 0 bases, V lost 0 bases, and 10 bases had no gene match. CDR3 in DNA: TGCAGTGCTAGAGATTATGGGACAGGCTTTTTCTCTGGAAACACCATATATTTT. Translating gives CSARDYGTGFFSGNTIYF.

This clonotype was seen only a few times. Its ends do not fully match the called genes, so a read error is possible. V and J are TRBV7-7 and TRBJ2-2; 7 bases align to TRBD2. CDR3 length: 15 amino acids. Germline CDR1 SSHAT, CDR2 FNYEAQ (reference sequence). CDR3 region: CASSRRREGTGELFF. The DNA of the CDR3 is TGTGCTAGCAGCCGTCGAAGGGAGGGCACCGGGGAGCTGTTTTTT.

At least ten counts were recorded for this clonotype. This sequence joins TRBV4-1 and TRBJ1-6; TRBD1 matches at 9 bases. Germline values: CDR1 MGHRA, CDR2 YSYEKL. CDR3 length: 16 residues. After removal of 0 bases from V and 9 bases from J, the junction contained 6 bases not matched to a gene. Here the CDR3 DNA reads TGCGCCAGCAGCCAAGAGGGACAGGGAGAAGGTTCACCCCTCCACTTT. This codes for CASSQEGQGEGSPLHF.

This clonotype has ten or more counts. This chain links TRBV28 with TRBJ2-7; tentatively, D is TRBD1 or TRBD2 (6 bases each). Trimming removed 5 bases from V and 4 bases from J, with 15 bases in between. This CDR3 contains 14 residues. Germline-derived CDR1 and CDR2 are MDHEN and SYDVKM. The CDR3 is CASSPRRRGYEQYF. CDR3 nucleotide sequence: TGTGCCAGCAGTCCCCGGAGGAGGGGGTACGAGCAGTACTTC.

This clonotype appeared a few times. The chain links TRBV5-1 to TRBJ2-2, with 7 positions matching TRBD1. Per the germline V gene, CDR1 is SGHRS and CDR2 is YFSETQ. This CDR3 is 19 amino acids long. With 4 bases clipped from V and 1 base from J, the junction kept 16 bases outside the gene matches. The CDR3 is CASSVVVGTARRNTGELFF. The DNA of the CDR3 is TGCGCCAGCAGCGTTGTGGTAGGGACAGCGAGACGGAACACCGGGGAGCTGTTTTTT.

The V and J genes are TRBV5-6 and TRBJ2-7, with TRBD2 identical over 13 bases. Germline CDR1 is SGHDT and CDR2 is YYEEEE. The ends lost 2 bases at V and 9 bases at J; junction bases unmatched: 5. There are 14 residues in the CDR3. CDR3 loop: CASSLLAGGLRQYF. The CDR3 nucleotides are TGTGCCAGCAGCTTACTAGCGGGAGGGCTAAGGCAGTACTTC.

This clonotype was recorded many times. The rearrangement links TRBV27 to TRBJ1-1; D is unresolved. V was pared by 6 bases and J by 1 base, with 12 bases between. This CDR3 is 14 amino acids long. CDR1 and CDR2 (germline): MNHEY, SMNVEV (reference sequence). CDR3 protein: CASSPRAQNTEAFF. As DNA, the CDR3 is TGTGCCAGCAGCCCAAGGGCCCAGAACACTGAAGCTTTCTTT.

With regard to this clonotype: A much larger clone differs from this one at a single base, so this may be a read error. The chain couples TRBV19 to TRBJ2-7, with 7 bases aligning to TRBD2. V lost 7 bases, J lost 3 bases, and 18 bases stayed unmatched. This CDR3 is 17 amino acids long. Germline V gene data show CDR1 as LNHDA and CDR2 as SQIVND (reference sequence). The CDR3 DNA is TGTGCCAGTAATACCCCGGGACGGAATGGCGGGAGCTACGAGCAGTACTTC. It yields the protein CASNTPGRNGGSYEQYF.

This clonotype was observed many times. The rearrangement joins TRBV5-1 to TRBJ1-4; the match to TRBD1 covers 8 bases. CDR1 and CDR2 (germline): SGHRS, YFSETQ. The CDR3 has 15 residues. Germline trimming cut 3 bases from V and 7 bases from J; bases unmatched to any gene: 8. The CDR3 sequence: CASSSDGQGGEKLFF. CDR3 in DNA: TGCGCCAGCAGCTCAGATGGACAGGGCGGTGAAAAACTGTTTTTT. Drawing the rest from reference TRBV5-1 and TRBJ1-4, the complete variable domain is KAGVTQTPRYLIKTRGQQVTLSCSPISGHRSVSWYQQTPGQGLQFLFEYFSETQRNKGNFPGRFSGRQFSNSRSEMNVSTLELGDSALYLCASSSDGQGGEKLFFGSGTQLSVL.

V gene TRBV30 combines with J gene TRBJ2-1, with D unclear. There are 14 residues in the CDR3. Germline V gene sequence: CDR1 GTSNPN, CDR2 SVGIG (reference sequence). V was pared by 2 bases and J by 9 bases, with 17 bases between. For the CDR3, the DNA is TGTGCCTGGAGTCCTGTCTCGAGCGCAAGTGAGCAGTTCTTC. It translates to CAWSPVSSASEQFF. The variable domain in full, with the rest retrieved from reference TRBV30 and TRBJ2-1, is SQTIHQWPATLVQPVGSPLSLECTVEGTSNPNLYWYRQAAGRGLQLLFYSVGIGQISSEVPQNLSASRPQDRQFILSSKKLLLSDSGFYLCAWSPVSSASEQFFGPGTRLTVL.

This clonotype was detected many times. This chain links TRBV12-3 or TRBV12-4 with TRBJ1-5, with unresolved D. The V end lost 3 bases, the J end lost 5 bases, and 8 bases lay between the germline ends. CDR3 length equals 13 residues. In nucleotides, the CDR3 is TGTGCCAGCAGTTTGGGCAGATATCAGCCCCAGCATTTT. It encodes CASSLGRYQPQHF.

V usage is TRBV5-6 and J usage is TRBJ1-4, with D uncertain. The CDR3 runs 15 residues. Germline V CDR1 and CDR2: SGHDT, YYEEEE. Trimming removed 1 base at V and 0 bases at J, with 7 bases between. DNA of the CDR3: TGTGCCAGCAGCTTGAACGGTGCAACTAATGAAAAACTGTTTTTT. Amino acid sequence: CASSLNGATNEKLFF.

In its sample, this clonotype was seen many times. The V gene is TRBV28, the J gene TRBJ1-1; D may be TRBD1 (6 bases). Per the germline V gene, CDR1 is MDHEN and CDR2 is SYDVKM. Trimming removed 3 bases at V and 0 bases at J, with 20 bases between. The CDR3 length is 18 residues. DNA of the CDR3: TGTGCCAGCAGTTTTAATCCCCGTAAGGACAGCATGAACACTGAAGCTTTCTTT. Its protein product is CASSFNPRKDSMNTEAFF.